The 16 T cell receptor beta chains in this list originate from one sample, sequenced in a study of T-cell memory formation after mild COVID-19. One entry per CDR3 protein, called by TCRdb with MiXCR from the 5' RACE reads. Among some 300,000 distinct CDR3 sequences listed, 20% were seen once. The source material was PBMCs or a T cell subset sorted from them (not recorded which). The receptors here all came from a man in his late teens or twenties who had mild COVID-19 (a few samples of this study predate the infection). Cell type and time point are not known.

This clonotype has only a few counts. The CDR3 sequence is CASSRTANQPQHF. DNA for the CDR3: TGTGCCAGCAGTCGTACAGCGAATCAGCCCCAGCATTTT. The J gene is TRBJ1-5, the V gene TRBV6-6; D ambiguous. Germline V lookup: CDR1 MNHNY, CDR2 SVGAGI (reference sequence). Trimming left V 5 bases short and J 4 bases short, with 9 bases between. The CDR3 is made up of 13 amino acids.

This chain uses TRBV5-6 with TRBJ1-2, with TRBD1 as a possible D gene (6 bases). The CDR3 is made up of 12 amino acids. In germline, CDR1 is SGHDT, CDR2 YYEEEE. With 5 bases removed from V and 4 bases from J, the gap between germline ends came to 9 bases. Here the CDR3 reads CASSTGTYGYTF. DNA for the CDR3: TGTGCCAGCAGTACAGGGACCTATGGCTACACCTTC.

The chain is built from TRBV4-3 and TRBJ1-2; D not resolved. Germline CDR1 is LGHNA and CDR2 is YSLEER. This CDR3 contains 15 residues. With 8 bases removed from V and 4 bases from J, the gap between germline ends came to 20 bases. The CDR3 here is CASGMADQRAYGYTF. CDR3 DNA: TGCGCCAGCGGGATGGCCGACCAAAGGGCCTATGGCTACACCTTC.

The chain carries TRBV7-8 and TRBJ2-2; D is unresolved. Germline V lookup: CDR1 SGHVS, CDR2 FQNEAQ. The CDR3 loop spans 13 amino acids. The CDR3 spells CASRLANTGELFF. DNA of the CDR3: TGTGCTTCGAGGCTCGCGAACACCGGGGAGCTGTTTTTT. The full variable domain, rest sourced from reference TRBV7-8 and TRBJ2-2, is GAGVSQSPRYKVAKRGQDVALRCDPISGHVSLFWYQQALGQGPEFLTYFQNEAQLDKSGLPSDRFFAERPEGSVSTLKIQRTQQEDSAVYLCASRLANTGELFFGEGSRLTVL.

This clonotype was counted between two and nine times. The chain employs TRBV5-1 and TRBJ1-3; D is unresolved. Trimming pared 4 bases from V and 0 bases from J, leaving 11 bases between. Germline V lookup: CDR1 SGHRS, CDR2 YFSETQ. The CDR3 covers 15 residues. The chain's CDR3 is CASSTDGFSGNTIYF. CDR3 nucleotides: TGCGCCAGCAGCACCGACGGATTCTCTGGAAACACCATATATTTT.

This clonotype turned up a few times. The chain recombines TRBV6-1 with TRBJ2-7; D not resolved. CDR1 and CDR2 from the germline V gene are MNHNS and SASEGT. Trimming shortened V by 1 base and J by 4 bases, and 14 bases separated the two germline ends. This CDR3 has 15 residues. Here the CDR3 DNA reads TGTGCCAGCAGTGAAGGACTTTCCGGAGTGTACGAGCAGTACTTC. Translation: CASSEGLSGVYEQYF.

This clonotype was recorded only once. The rearrangement joins TRBV18 to TRBJ1-1; D is undetermined. Trimming pared 1 base from V and 5 bases from J, leaving 11 bases between. The CDR3 has 14 residues. Per germline, CDR1 KGHSH and CDR2 LQKENI. The DNA of the CDR3 is TGTGCCAGCTCACCACGCCGGTGGGAAACTGAAGCTTTCTTT. This sequence encodes CASSPRRWETEAFF.

The V and J genes are TRBV4-1 and TRBJ2-3; D is unresolved. Between the trimmed V and J ends, which lost 4 bases and 4 bases, there was a span of 9 bases. The CDR3 is made up of 13 amino acids. Germline CDR1 is MGHRA and CDR2 is YSYEKL. CDR3 loop: CASSPRRSDTQYF. The CDR3 DNA reads as TGCGCCAGCAGCCCTCGCCGGTCAGATACGCAGTATTTT.

There are a few counts of this clonotype. The V call is TRBV11-2, the J call TRBJ2-5; 11 nucleotides line up with TRBD2. Trimming took 5 bases from V and 5 from J; bases not matched to a gene: 16. Germline V gene data show CDR1 as SGHAT and CDR2 as FQNNGV. The CDR3 is 18 residues long. This chain's CDR3 is CASSPGGLLAGGRETQYF. Written as DNA, the CDR3 is TGTGCCAGCAGCCCCGGGGGGTTGCTAGCGGGGGGCCGGGAGACCCAGTACTTC.

This clonotype was counted at least ten times. This sequence joins TRBV20-1 and TRBJ1-1; 7 nucleotides align to TRBD1. This CDR3 comprises 15 residues. V lost 0 bases to trimming and J lost 4 bases; unmatched junction nucleotides: 8. CDR1 and CDR2 (germline): DFQATT, SNEGSKA (reference sequence). This chain's CDR3 is CSAREGDSWGTEAFF. The CDR3 DNA reads TGCAGTGCTAGAGAGGGGGACAGCTGGGGCACTGAAGCTTTCTTT.

The chain has TRBV12-3 or TRBV12-4 and TRBJ1-1, with D hard to call. V was pared by 6 bases and J by 11 bases, with 16 bases between. The length of the CDR3 is 12 residues. The CDR3 nucleotides read TGTGCCAGCAGCCTCGGCCCACTTGAGGCTTTCTTT. Its protein is CASSLGPLEAFF.

This clonotype was found a few times. V is TRBV11-2 and J is TRBJ1-2, with 12 bases matching TRBD1. The length of the CDR3 is 16 residues. With 6 bases clipped from V and 7 bases from J, the junction kept 12 bases outside the gene matches. The V gene's germline CDR1 is SGHAT and CDR2 FQNNGV. Here the CDR3 DNA reads TGTGCCAGCAGGGTGCCGGGACAGGGGGCCTTTGGTGGCTACACCTTC. Encoded protein: CASRVPGQGAFGGYTF.

The V call is TRBV6-5, the J call TRBJ1-6, with unresolved D. CDR1 MNHEY and CDR2 SVGAGI come from the germline V gene. This CDR3 spans 15 amino acids. The V end was cut by 0 bases, the J end by 7 bases, with 10 bases between. The CDR3 protein is CASSYSGRINSPLHF. For the CDR3, the DNA is TGTGCCAGCAGTTACTCTGGACGGATAAATTCACCCCTCCACTTT.

This clonotype was detected a few times. The chain combines TRBV9 with TRBJ2-1, with D uncertain. Germline values: CDR1 SGDLS, CDR2 YYNGEE. This CDR3 contains 12 residues. With 3 bases removed from V and 7 bases from J, the gap between germline ends came to 8 bases. CDR3: CASSARVNEQFF. CDR3 nucleotides: TGTGCCAGCAGCGCTAGGGTGAATGAGCAGTTCTTC.

CDR3 amino acids: CASSSRQGGSTEAFF. CDR3 coding DNA: TGCGCCAGCAGCTCCAGGCAGGGTGGGAGCACTGAAGCTTTCTTT. The chain has TRBV5-1 and TRBJ1-1; D might be TRBD1 (5 bases). Germline V lookup: CDR1 SGHRS, CDR2 YFSETQ. V was pared by 3 bases and J by 4 bases, with 16 bases between. CDR3 length: 15 amino acids.

This clonotype was detected once. This chain joins TRBV5-1 and TRBJ1-5; 8 bases match TRBD1. The CDR3 has 18 amino acids. The V gene's germline CDR1 is SGHRS and CDR2 YFSETQ. Losses at the gene ends were 5 bases for V and 1 base for J; bases not matched to a gene: 14. The CDR3 sequence is CASRKGQAYRGSNQPQHF. The CDR3 bases are TGCGCCAGCAGAAAGGGACAGGCCTACCGGGGGAGCAATCAGCCCCAGCATTTT.